The T cell receptor beta chain described here comes from a study of T cell responses to AZD1222 COVID-19 vaccine. Repertoires were generated with immunoSEQ multiplex PCR, while TCRdb's copy carries only in-frame clones and drops some. The profile shows fewer than 120,000 clones, approximately 85% of them singletons. The germline V and J ends were trimmed by 6 bases and 3 bases, with 9 bases remaining between them. The CDR3 contains 12 residues. Germline CDR1 reads MNHEY; CDR2 reads SVGEGT. This clone was picked up one time. The chain carries TRBV6-2 or TRBV6-3 and TRBJ2-7; D unclear. This TCR was recovered from an adult in good health. The sample in question was peripheral blood, obtained on day 0 of AZD1222 vaccination. Here the CDR3 DNA reads TGTGCCAGCAGCCCCCAGCACTACGAGCAGTACTTC. This encodes CASSPQHYEQYF.